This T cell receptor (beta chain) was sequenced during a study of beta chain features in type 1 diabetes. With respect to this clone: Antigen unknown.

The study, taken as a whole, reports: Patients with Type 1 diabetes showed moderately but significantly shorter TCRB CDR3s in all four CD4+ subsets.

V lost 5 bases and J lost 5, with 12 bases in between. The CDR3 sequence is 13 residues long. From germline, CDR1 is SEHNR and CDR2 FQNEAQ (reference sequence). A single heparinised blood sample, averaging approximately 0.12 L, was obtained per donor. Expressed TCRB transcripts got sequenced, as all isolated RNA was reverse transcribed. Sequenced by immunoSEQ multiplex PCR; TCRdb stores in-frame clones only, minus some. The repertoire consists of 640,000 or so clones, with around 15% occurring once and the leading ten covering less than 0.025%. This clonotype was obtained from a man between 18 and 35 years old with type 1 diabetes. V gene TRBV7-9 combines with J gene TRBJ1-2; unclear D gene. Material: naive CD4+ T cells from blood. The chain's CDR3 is CASSADIEYGYTF. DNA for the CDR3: TGTGCCAGCAGCGCAGACATCGAGTATGGCTACACCTTC. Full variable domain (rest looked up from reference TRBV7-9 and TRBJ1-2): DTGVSQNPRHKITKRGQNVTFRCDPISEHNRLYWYRQTLGQGPEFLTYFQNEAQLEKSRLLSDRFSAERPKGSFSTLEIQRTEQGDSAMYLCASSADIEYGYTFGSGTRLTVV.